Below are 13 T cell receptor beta chains sequenced from a single sample in a study of ipilimumab plus nivolumab after autologous stem cell transplantation (dated by TCRdb to the early 2020s). The library was produced with the immunoSEQ multiplex PCR assay. TCRdb mirrors the immuneACCESS table, restricted to in-frame sequences. Some clones are absent from its copies; in checked studies, under half trace to an unresolved V gene, and the reason for the others is unknown. The sample profile shows some 44,000 clones; 70% to 90% of them were found once. The ten biggest clones cover approximately 0.8% of the sample. Sequences were derived from PBMCs, sampled in a trial of ipilimumab plus nivolumab as post-transplant consolidation. These TCRs come from a male donor with multiple myeloma.

This clone has just one count. The CDR3 nucleotides are TGTGCCAGTAGTAAGCCCCAGGGCCCCAATTCACCCCTCCACTTT. Protein: CASSKPQGPNSPLHF. The V and J genes are TRBV19 and TRBJ1-6; maybe TRBD1 (5 bases). The CDR3 is made up of 15 amino acids. Deletions cut 4 bases from V and 7 bases from J, with 14 bases between. Germline V gene data show CDR1 as LNHDA and CDR2 as SQIVND (reference sequence).

V usage is TRBV6-6 and J usage is TRBJ2-2; D is undetermined. V was clipped by 2 bases and J by 8 bases, with 12 bases between them. The CDR3 runs 14 residues. Germline V CDR1 and CDR2: MNHNY, SVGAGI (reference sequence). The CDR3 loop reads CASSYAIEAGELFF. DNA for the CDR3: TGTGCCAGCAGTTACGCCATCGAAGCTGGGGAGCTGTTTTTT.

This clone was seen once. This rearrangement joins TRBV11-2 to TRBJ2-3; TRBD2 is a possible D gene (6 bases). The CDR3 runs to 15 residues. Germline V gene sequence: CDR1 SGHAT, CDR2 FQNNGV. Trimming took off 1 base at V and 3 bases at J, with 11 bases between the two ends. CDR3 residues: CASSLVFSGTDTQYF. The CDR3 nucleotides read TGTGCCAGCAGCTTAGTTTTTAGCGGTACAGATACGCAGTATTTT.

This rearrangement joins TRBV4-3 to TRBJ2-4; a weak D match, TRBD1 (6 bases). Germline assignment: CDR1 LGHNA and CDR2 YSLEER. The CDR3 has 14 residues. The V end lost 4 bases, the J end lost 7 bases, and 14 bases lay between the germline ends. As DNA, the CDR3 is TGCGCCAGCAGCCCCAGCCTAAGGGGGAACATTCAGTACTTC. Protein product: CASSPSLRGNIQYF.

The genes are TRBV11-2 and TRBJ2-7; 13 bases are shared with TRBD2. Trimming at V came to 6 bases and at J to 6 bases, leaving 5 bases not matched to a gene. CDR3 length equals 14 residues. In germline, CDR1 is SGHAT, CDR2 FQNNGV. Written as DNA, the CDR3 is TGTGCCAGCAGACTAGCGGGAGGGCCCATCGAGCAGTACTTC. Its translation is CASRLAGGPIEQYF.

V is TRBV11-1 and J is TRBJ2-7; 8 nucleotides match TRBD2. Germline CDR1 SGHAT, CDR2 FQDESV (reference sequence). V lost 2 bases and J lost 2; bases outside the gene matches: 5. The CDR3 totals 15 residues. The CDR3 reads CASSLQNSGTYEQYF. The CDR3 nucleotides read TGTGCCAGCAGCTTACAGAATAGCGGGACCTACGAGCAGTACTTC. Drawing the rest from reference TRBV11-1 and TRBJ2-7, the complete variable domain is EAEVAQSPRYKITEKSQAVAFWCDPISGHATLYWYRQILGQGPELLVQFQDESVVDDSQLPKDRFSAERLKGVDSTLKIQPAELGDSAMYLCASSLQNSGTYEQYFGPGTRLTVT.

V is TRBV5-1 and J is TRBJ2-4, with D possibly matching TRBD1 (5 bases). The length of the CDR3 is 15 residues. The ends were cut back, 4 bases at V and 4 bases at J, with 15 bases in the middle. From germline, CDR1 is SGHRS and CDR2 YFSETQ. In nucleotides, the CDR3 is TGCGCCAGCAGCCGCCTATGGCAGGGTAAAAACATTCAGTACTTC. This codes for CASSRLWQGKNIQYF.

This sequence joins TRBV5-4 and TRBJ1-2; D unresolved. V was shortened by 4 bases and J by 4 bases, with 14 bases between the two germline ends. Germline-derived CDR1 and CDR2 are SGHNT and YYREEE (reference sequence). The CDR3 is made up of 14 amino acids. The CDR3 bases are TGTGCCAGCAGCGGATGGAACGGCGGCTATGGCTACACCTTC. This codes for CASSGWNGGYGYTF.

This sequence joins TRBV25-1 and TRBJ2-5; the D gene is possibly TRBD1 (6 bases). Trimming stripped 2 bases from V and 3 bases from J, with 10 bases between. Germline V gene sequence: CDR1 MGHDK, CDR2 SYGVNS. The CDR3 length is 14 residues. The CDR3 bases are TGTGCCAGCAGTGAAAACTACAGGGAAGAGACCCAGTACTTC. This gives the protein CASSENYREETQYF.

The chain links TRBV6-1 to TRBJ2-2; 12 bases fit TRBD2. Trimming removed 6 bases from V and 4 bases from J; junction bases left unmatched: 3. Germline CDR1 reads MNHNS; CDR2 reads SASEGT. The CDR3 sequence is 15 residues long. CDR3 region: CASSGLAGSTGELFF. CDR3 nucleotide sequence: TGTGCCAGCAGCGGACTAGCGGGATCCACCGGGGAGCTGTTTTTT.

For the CDR3, the DNA is TGTGCCAGCAGCCCCACAGATACGCAGTATTTT. This gives the protein CASSPTDTQYF. The chain uses TRBV25-1 and TRBJ2-3; the D is unclear. The CDR3 has 11 amino acids. Trimming pared 6 bases from V and 2 bases from J, leaving 3 bases between. The germline V gene has CDR1 MGHDK and CDR2 SYGVNS.

This chain uses TRBV4-3 with TRBJ2-5; tentative D call: TRBD1 (6 bases). Germline values: CDR1 LGHNA, CDR2 YSLEER. Trimming pared 0 bases from V and 4 bases from J, leaving 12 bases between. This CDR3 has 15 residues. CDR3 region: CASSQEGGKGETQYF. For the CDR3, the DNA is TGCGCCAGCAGCCAAGAAGGGGGAAAGGGAGAGACCCAGTACTTC.

This chain links TRBV30 with TRBJ1-1; D remains ambiguous. The length of the CDR3 is 13 residues. Germline CDR1 is GTSNPN and CDR2 is SVGIG (reference sequence). V was clipped by 4 bases and J by 2 bases, with 11 bases between them. CDR3 in DNA: TGTGCCTGGATTTTGGAGACAAACACTGAAGCTTTCTTT. Translated, it gives CAWILETNTEAFF.